The following is a T cell receptor beta chain sequence with its context. Its target is unknown. This entry belongs to a study of shared clonotypes between healthy human individuals. Overall study: Contributing individuals were a couple of females and a few males aged 18 to 49. The study, taken as a whole, reports: Sharing across four donors was highest in naive CD4 (around 5%) and lowest in memory CD8 (0.4%).

CD8 cells regarded as naive lacked CD45RO, were positively chosen for CCR7, and omitted terminally differentiated effector memory CD45RA+ cells. Replicate PCRs run on sorted subsets employed 200 ng DNA, around 27,000 T cell genomes. Profiled with immunoSEQ multiplex PCR; TCRdb holds only in-frame clones, not every one. The table lists about 2.2 million clones, roughly 91% of them singletons. The sequencing sample was made of naive CD8+ T cells from PBMCs. This TCR derives from a man in his late teens or twenties in good health. Some clones in this sample may be carry-over from other donors' samples.

Here the CDR3 DNA reads TGCGCCAGCAAGTCGCGCAGCCCTAATGAGCAGTTCTTC. Encoded protein: CASKSRSPNEQFF. This chain uses TRBV10-2 with TRBJ2-1; D remains unclear. V lost 7 bases to trimming and J lost 7 bases, with 14 bases between them. The CDR3 length is 13 residues. In germline, CDR1 is WSHSY, CDR2 SAAADI.